This T cell receptor (beta chain) was sequenced for a study of CD8 T cells in ankylosing spondylitis. Researchers built TCR beta libraries using quantitative 5'-RACE with molecular barcodes. Using its own MiXCR run on the 5' RACE reads, TCRdb lists one record per CDR3 protein. The sample records around 770,000 distinct CDR3 sequences, 10% to 15% being singletons. This CDR3 has 17 amino acids. V gave up 4 bases and J gave up 3 bases; unmatched junction bases: 11. CDR1 and CDR2 from the germline V gene are SGHDN and FVKESK. Study results and caveats: A TCR beta motif made of roughly eight highly homologous variants seemed typical of ankylosing spondylitis blood. Clones that were linked to disease were CD8+ and were relatively rare in peripheral blood. Earlier work had already found some motif variants in reactive arthritis synovial fluid and blood. Enrichment of disease-linked clones was reportedly significant in matched ankylosing spondylitis synovial fluid.

This clonotype was recorded many times. What it binds is not known. The receptor was derived from a male donor with ankylosing spondylitis. This chain joins TRBV14 and TRBJ2-3; 9 bases line up with TRBD1. The sample comprised blood, either unsorted or a sorted T cell fraction (not recorded which). The CDR3 sequence: CASSPDRQDRGTDTQYF. The CDR3 bases are TGTGCCAGCAGCCCTGATCGACAGGACAGGGGAACAGATACGCAGTATTTT. The complete variable domain, with remaining parts taken from reference TRBV14 and TRBJ2-3, reads EAGVTQFPSHSVIEKGQTVTLRCDPISGHDNLYWYRRVMGKEIKFLLHFVKESKQDESGMPNNRFLAERTGGTYSTLKVQPAELEDSGVYFCASSPDRQDRGTDTQYFGPGTRLTVL.